Below are 22 T cell receptor beta chains sequenced from a single sample in a study of blood T cell repertoires in COVID-19. Libraries were prepared by immunoSEQ multiplex PCR; TCRdb keeps only in-frame clonotypes and omits some of them. The top ten hold approximately 12% of the sample, which has 70,000 to 90,000 clones, roughly 84% seen once. The sequenced material came from peripheral blood. The receptors come from a human donor in a cohort sampled during active COVID-19.

This clone was detected once. V gene TRBV5-1 combines with J gene TRBJ1-2, with D possibly matching TRBD1 (5 bases). CDR3 size: 14 residues. Germline V gene data show CDR1 as SGHRS and CDR2 as YFSETQ. V was pared by 0 bases and J by 4 bases, with 10 bases between. The CDR3, as DNA: TGCGCCAGCAGCTTGGGGGGGACTTCCTATGGCTACACCTTC. Its translation: CASSLGGTSYGYTF. Together with reference TRBV5-1 and TRBJ1-2, the CDR3 gives the full variable domain: KAGVTQTPRYLIKTRGQQVTLSCSPISGHRSVSWYQQTPGQGLQFLFEYFSETQRNKGNFPGRFSGRQFSNSRSEMNVSTLELGDSALYLCASSLGGTSYGYTFGSGTRLTVV.

The rearrangement uses TRBV29-1 and TRBJ1-1, with D hard to call. The V gene's germline CDR1 is SQVTM and CDR2 ANQGSEA. This CDR3 spans 13 amino acids. V lost 7 bases and J lost 4, with 16 bases in between. For the CDR3, the DNA is TGCAGCGCCCTGACACTTTACGGCACTGAAGCTTTCTTT. It codes for CSALTLYGTEAFF.

V is TRBV21-1 and J is TRBJ2-5; TRBD2, as called in the table, went unchecked against the DNA. TRBV21-1 corresponds to a pseudogene. This CDR3 has 16 amino acids. This CDR3 is CASSPRTSGGAETQYF. In nucleotides, the CDR3 is TGTGCCAGCAGCCCACGGACTAGCGGGGGGGCGGAGACCCAGTACTTC.

The gene calls are TRBV5-3 and TRBJ1-5, with D tentatively TRBD1 (6 bases). TRBV5-3 is recorded as an ORF, its role being uncertain. V was pared by 6 bases and J by 1 base, with 20 bases between. This CDR3 contains 17 residues. The CDR3 nucleotides read TGTGCCAGAAAGATCCCGGGGGGCCGGGGGAGCAATCAGCCCCAGCATTTT. It specifies CARKIPGGRGSNQPQHF.

The gene calls are TRBV18 and TRBJ2-6; 7 bases align to TRBD2. Germline CDR1 and CDR2: KGHSH and LQKENI. Trimming removed 3 bases from V and 8 bases from J; junction bases left unmatched: 19. CDR3 length equals 19 residues. The CDR3 DNA follows: TGTGCCAGCTCACCGGGCCGGGGGGACGATATCAGTGAGTCCAACGTCCTGACTTTC. Translated, it gives CASSPGRGDDISESNVLTF.

In DNA form, the CDR3 reads TGCGCCAGCAGCCCGACAGGGGCTTCGAACACTGAAGCTTTCTTT. Encoded protein: CASSPTGASNTEAFF. V and J are TRBV5-1 and TRBJ1-1; 8 bases fit TRBD1. The junction had 6 bases not matched to a gene; V was cut back by 4 bases and J by 1 base. The CDR3 length is 15 residues. The germline V gene has CDR1 SGHRS and CDR2 YFSETQ.

This rearrangement joins TRBV3-1 (or the pseudogene TRBV3-2) to TRBJ1-6; D remains unclear. Trimming took off 4 bases at V and 7 bases at J, with 14 bases between the two ends. CDR1 is LGHDT, CDR2 YNNKEL, per germline (reference sequence). The CDR3 runs 15 residues. The CDR3 bases are TGTGCCAGCAGCCTGTTCCGGGATCCAAATTCACCCCTCCACTTT. This gives the protein CASSLFRDPNSPLHF.

This chain connects TRBV2 to TRBJ2-5; weak D call: TRBD2 (5 bases). The closer fit of TRBJ2-7 to the DNA end suggests the J call may be wrong. CDR3 length: 13 residues. Germline V gene lookup returns CDR1 SNHLY and CDR2 FYNNEI. The CDR3 DNA reads TGTGCCAGCAGGGAAAACGGGGTCTACGAGCAGTACTTC. Amino acid sequence: CASRENGVYEQYF.

The rearrangement links TRBV4-1 to TRBJ1-1, with TRBD1 as a possible D gene (5 bases). Germline V gives CDR1 MGHRA, CDR2 YSYEKL. With 4 bases removed from V and 0 bases from J, the gap between germline ends came to 15 bases. This CDR3 region has 16 residues. The CDR3 nucleotides are TGCGCCAGCAGCCCACACAAGACAGTTATGAACACTGAAGCTTTCTTT. Its protein is CASSPHKTVMNTEAFF.

The V and J genes are TRBV28 and TRBJ2-7, with TRBD2 matching over 9 bases. Germline-derived CDR1 and CDR2 are MDHEN and SYDVKM. This CDR3 comprises 14 residues. V shed 8 bases and J 1 base; nucleotides not matched to a gene: 6. DNA for the CDR3: TGTGCCAGCGTGCTAGCGGGATCGTCCTACGAGCAGTACTTC. This codes for CASVLAGSSYEQYF. Drawing the rest from reference TRBV28 and TRBJ2-7, the complete variable domain is DVKVTQSSRYLVKRTGEKVFLECVQDMDHENMFWYRQDPGLGLRLIYFSYDVKMKEKGDIPEGYSVSREKKERFSLILESASTNQTSMYLCASVLAGSSYEQYFGPGTRLTVT.

This chain joins TRBV5-1 and TRBJ1-1; D is unclear. Germline assignment: CDR1 SGHRS and CDR2 YFSETQ. This CDR3 region has 13 residues. V gave up 0 bases and J gave up 5 bases, with 8 bases separating them. The CDR3 DNA follows: TGCGCCAGCAGCTTGGCGGTATCTACTGAAGCTTTCTTT. The encoded protein is CASSLAVSTEAFF.

The chain has TRBV6-1 and TRBJ2-1, with D maybe TRBD2 (7 bases). V was pared by 2 bases and J by 12 bases, with 14 bases between. This CDR3 comprises 13 residues. The germline V gene encodes CDR1 MNHNS and CDR2 SASEGT. The CDR3 region is CASSESGRGGQFF. The CDR3 DNA reads as TGTGCCAGCAGTGAAAGTGGTAGGGGGGGGCAGTTCTTC.

This rearrangement joins TRBV27 to TRBJ2-5; 9 nucleotides line up with TRBD2. V shed 5 bases, J shed 6 bases, and the junction held 10 bases outside the gene matches. CDR3 length equals 15 residues. Germline CDR1 is MNHEY and CDR2 is SMNVEV (reference sequence). CDR3 sequence: CASSHGRGGIKTQYF. CDR3 DNA sequence: TGTGCCAGCAGTCACGGGCGGGGGGGCATAAAGACCCAGTACTTC.

The chain is built from TRBV5-1 and TRBJ2-7; 12 positions agree with TRBD2. In germline, CDR1 is SGHRS, CDR2 YFSETQ. This CDR3 spans 17 amino acids. With V trimmed by 0 bases and J by 0 bases, 4 bases remained unmatched. This CDR3 is CASSLGGTSGFSYEQYF. The CDR3 nucleotides are TGCGCCAGCAGCTTGGGGGGGACTAGCGGGTTCTCCTACGAGCAGTACTTC.

The chain combines TRBV2 with TRBJ2-5; 9 positions match TRBD2. The CDR3 has 13 amino acids. The V gene end was trimmed by 4 bases and the J gene end by 4 bases; junction bases not matched to a gene: 1. Germline-derived CDR1 and CDR2 are SNHLY and FYNNEI. CDR3: CASSGSGGETQYF. In nucleotides, the CDR3 is TGTGCCAGCAGTGGTAGCGGGGGAGAGACCCAGTACTTC.

The chain links TRBV2 to TRBJ2-5, with D maybe TRBD1 (6 bases). This CDR3 comprises 13 residues. Trimming stripped 5 bases from V and 7 bases from J, with 14 bases between. Looked up from germline, CDR1 is SNHLY and CDR2 is FYNNEI. The CDR3 region is CASSQDRLATQYF. As DNA, the CDR3 is TGTGCCAGCAGTCAAGACAGGTTAGCGACCCAGTACTTC.

The chain carries TRBV2 and TRBJ2-7; 8 bases line up with TRBD1. The CDR3 has 12 residues. After removal of 7 bases from V and 4 bases from J, the junction contained 3 bases not matched to a gene. The V gene's germline CDR1 is SNHLY and CDR2 FYNNEI. The CDR3 protein is CASKGQVYEQYF. The CDR3 nucleotides read TGTGCCAGCAAGGGACAGGTTTACGAGCAGTACTTC.

The chain couples TRBV30 to TRBJ2-6, with 10 bases matching TRBD1. Trimming at V came to 3 bases and at J to 3 bases, leaving 11 bases not matched to a gene. This CDR3 has 18 residues. Germline V CDR1 and CDR2: GTSNPN, SVGIG (reference sequence). In DNA, the CDR3 is TGTGCCTGGAGGGAGTACCGGGACAGGGGCGGTGGGGCCAACGTCCTGACTTTC. Its protein is CAWREYRDRGGGANVLTF.

V usage is TRBV5-6 and J usage is TRBJ1-6; possible D gene TRBD1, 6 bases. Trimming stripped 2 bases from V and 0 bases from J, with 12 bases between. In germline, CDR1 is SGHDT, CDR2 YYEEEE. The CDR3 covers 17 residues. CDR3 coding DNA: TGTGCCAGCAGCTTACGGGACAAAAGCTCCTATAATTCACCCCTCCACTTT. Protein: CASSLRDKSSYNSPLHF.

The chain couples TRBV5-6 to TRBJ2-2; 9 bases are shared with TRBD1. V trimming: 1 base; J trimming: 1 base; junction bases outside the gene matches: 2. Looked up from germline, CDR1 is SGHDT and CDR2 is YYEEEE. This CDR3 comprises 16 residues. CDR3 amino acids: CASSLLDRGNTGELFF. DNA for the CDR3: TGTGCCAGCAGCTTGCTGGACAGGGGGAACACCGGGGAGCTGTTTTTT.

This rearrangement joins TRBV5-1 to TRBJ2-6; TRBD1 matches 7 bases. The junction had 4 bases not matched to a gene; V was cut back by 4 bases and J by 0 bases. Per the germline V gene, CDR1 is SGHRS and CDR2 is YFSETQ. The CDR3 totals 16 residues. CDR3 sequence: CASSGGQSSGANVLTF. The CDR3 DNA is TGCGCCAGCAGCGGGGGACAGTCCTCTGGGGCCAACGTCCTGACTTTC.

J is TRBJ2-1 and V is TRBV7-2, with 9 bases fitting TRBD2. Germline assignment: CDR1 SGHTA and CDR2 FQGNSA. Trimming removed 5 bases from V and 4 bases from J; junction bases left unmatched: 9. The CDR3 length is 16 residues. The CDR3 nucleotides are TGTGCCAGCAGCCCAAGAGGGCTAGCGGGGTACAATGAGCAGTTCTTC. It codes for CASSPRGLAGYNEQFF.